A single sample gave rise to the 10 T cell receptor beta chains below, sequenced in a study of shared clonotypes between healthy human individuals (TCRdb year 2020). Libraries were prepared through the immunoSEQ multiplex PCR assay. TCRdb carries this immuneACCESS record with in-frame sequences only. Its versions omit some clonotypes, under half of them owing to an unresolved V gene in the studies checked, with the rest unexplained. Present in this sample are 2 million to 3 million clones, under 95% of which were seen just once. The leading ten clones occupy about 0.39% of the sample. The specimen was naive CD4+ T cells from PBMCs. The cell subset or site label, as the study defines it: CD45RA+ positively selected. These receptors all come from a man younger than 30 in good health. Some clones in this sample may be carry-over from other donors' samples.

The chain has TRBV18 and TRBJ2-1, with 7 bases fitting TRBD1. Looked up from germline, CDR1 is KGHSH and CDR2 is LQKENI. Trimming took 2 bases from V and 4 from J; bases not matched to a gene: 5. The CDR3 covers 15 residues. The CDR3 DNA sequence: TGTGCCAGCTCACCATTGGGCAGGGGGTACAATGAGCAGTTCTTC. This encodes CASSPLGRGYNEQFF.

This rearrangement joins TRBV5-1 to TRBJ2-7; D is possibly TRBD1 (7 bases). This CDR3 has 14 amino acids. The germline V gene encodes CDR1 SGHRS and CDR2 YFSETQ. V lost 2 bases and J lost 6, with 15 bases in between. CDR3 protein: CASSLQGRSGEQYF. In DNA, the CDR3 is TGCGCCAGCAGCTTACAGGGGAGGTCTGGCGAGCAGTACTTC.

The chain couples TRBV6-1 to TRBJ2-1; TRBD2 matches 14 bases. Germline V gives CDR1 MNHNS, CDR2 SASEGT. Trimming took 10 bases from V and 4 from J; bases not matched to a gene: 6. The CDR3 sequence is 15 residues long. The CDR3, as DNA: TGTGCCATCCTAGGGACTAGCGGGAGTTACAATGAGCAGTTCTTC. Translated, it gives CAILGTSGSYNEQFF.

The chain joins TRBV11-2 to TRBJ1-1, with TRBD1 identical over 7 bases. V lost 2 bases, J lost 0 bases, and 9 bases stayed unmatched. The V gene's germline CDR1 is SGHAT and CDR2 FQNNGV. The CDR3 sequence is 17 residues long. CDR3 residues: CASSLRGRGPMNTEAFF. Here the CDR3 DNA reads TGTGCCAGCAGCTTAAGGGGGCGGGGACCGATGAACACTGAAGCTTTCTTT.

The chain combines TRBV7-9 with TRBJ1-1; TRBD1 agrees at 8 bases. The CDR3 sequence is 16 residues long. The V and J ends lost 5 bases and 9 bases, in that order; junction bases with no gene match: 17. Per germline, CDR1 SEHNR and CDR2 FQNEAQ (reference sequence). The CDR3 reads CASSPRQGTRREKAFF. The CDR3 nucleotides read TGTGCCAGCAGCCCTCGACAGGGGACGAGGCGGGAGAAAGCTTTCTTT.

This chain links TRBV5-4 with TRBJ2-7; TRBD1 is a possible D gene (5 bases). V was cut by 7 bases and J by 1 base, with 12 bases left in between. CDR3 length: 13 residues. Germline CDR1 reads SGHNT; CDR2 reads YYREEE (reference sequence). CDR3 in amino acids: CASGRRGSYEQYF. The CDR3 DNA is TGTGCCAGCGGTCGTAGGGGTTCCTACGAGCAGTACTTC.

This clone was detected a few times. CDR3 protein: CASSLGQGGLFF. In DNA, the CDR3 is TGTGCCAGCAGCTTAGGACAGGGAGGACTGTTTTTT. This chain uses TRBV7-9 with TRBJ1-4; 7 nucleotides align to TRBD1. V was pared by 1 base and J by 13 bases, with 3 bases of the junction left unmatched. The CDR3 totals 12 residues. CDR1 and CDR2 from the germline V gene are SEHNR and FQNEAQ (reference sequence).

The J gene is TRBJ1-5, the V gene TRBV6-5; 8 bases fit TRBD1. This CDR3 has 15 residues. The junction had 8 bases not matched to a gene; V was cut back by 6 bases and J by 4 bases. Germline V lookup: CDR1 MNHEY, CDR2 SVGAGI. CDR3 sequence: CASSRSRTGNQPQHF. The CDR3 bases are TGTGCCAGCAGCCGATCCAGGACAGGGAATCAGCCCCAGCATTTT.

The rearrangement joins TRBV18 to TRBJ1-3; the D is unclear. The CDR3 length is 12 residues. The V gene lost 3 bases and the J gene lost 16 bases, with 16 bases spanning the gap. Germline CDR1 and CDR2: KGHSH and LQKENI. CDR3 sequence reads: CASSPTADLSYF. In DNA form, the CDR3 reads TGTGCCAGCTCACCCACCGCCGATTTGAGCTATTTT.

The chain carries TRBV28 and TRBJ2-5, with 15 bases identical to TRBD2. This CDR3 comprises 18 residues. J was trimmed by 5 bases and V by 5 bases; bases with no gene match: 12. Germline V gene data show CDR1 as MDHEN and CDR2 as SYDVKM. DNA for the CDR3: TGTGCCAGCAGTAACCCCGGGACTAGCGGGAGGCGACAGGAGACCCAGTACTTC. Translation: CASSNPGTSGRRQETQYF.